This T cell receptor beta chain came from a study of CD8 T cells in Susac syndrome. Study-wide background: Among sequenced Susac syndrome patients, about 6 had active disease and roughly eight were in remission. Study-wide findings and caveats: Clonal expansion was not seen in any Susac syndrome CD4+ T cell repertoire.

Turning to this clonotype: Its antigen is not identified.

Sequencing of TCR beta drew on CD8+ and CD4+ T cells from blood. After removal of 4 bases from V and 0 bases from J, the junction contained 8 bases not matched to a gene. From germline, CDR1 is LGHNA and CDR2 YNFKEQ. The CDR3 is 16 residues long. After extraction with the RNeasy kit, about 0.45 to 1 ug of the RNA was reverse transcribed using random hexamers. The amplification used immunoSEQ multiplex PCR on TCR beta CDR3; it spanned 54 Vbeta and 13 Jbeta. MiXCR, applied by TCRdb to the immunoSEQ multiplex PCR reads, yields one record per CDR3 protein. The sample includes 210,000 or so distinct CDR3 sequences, about 94% of them seen just once.

This rearrangement joins TRBV4-2 to TRBJ1-1, with 7 bases that match TRBD1. The source material was CD4+ T cells from PBMCs. The clonotype originates from a human donor with Susac syndrome. CDR3 in DNA: TGTGCCAGCAGCCCCCGGGACAGAGGATTGAACACTGAAGCTTTCTTT. This encodes CASSPRDRGLNTEAFF.